This TCR beta chain was retrieved from a study of control samples from healthy donors and cancer patients. TCRdb keeps only in-frame clones here, not all; method: immunoSEQ multiplex PCR. The sample has over 60,000 clones; over 85% are singletons. Germline V CDR1 and CDR2: SGDLS, YYNGEE. This CDR3 contains 15 residues. V was cut by 1 base and J by 4 bases, with 11 bases left in between. The receptor comes from a woman aged 60-75 years with head and neck cancer. Sequences were obtained from PBMCs. The chain has TRBV9 and TRBJ2-2, with D maybe TRBD1 (5 bases). CDR3 coding DNA: TGTGCCAGCAGCGTACAAGGGGCGAGCACCGGGGAGCTGTTTTTT. As protein: CASSVQGASTGELFF. Drawing the rest from reference TRBV9 and TRBJ2-2, the complete variable domain is DSGVTQTPKHLITATGQRVTLRCSPRSGDLSVYWYQQSLDQGLQFLIQYYNGEERAKGNILERFSAQQFPDLHSELNLSSLELGDSALYFCASSVQGASTGELFFGEGSRLTVL.